This entry lists 29 T cell receptor beta chains sequenced from one sample in a study of cytomegalovirus exposure and HLA in healthy donors. In the PCR, 60 Vbeta and 13 Jbeta primers were used. Clones were sequenced by immunoSEQ multiplex PCR, and TCRdb holds only the in-frame ones, with some missing. The sample includes roughly 300,000 clones, about nine tenths of them seen just once. What was sequenced was PBMCs. The receptor set was obtained from a man aged 35 to 55 in good health and CMV-seropositive.

The gene calls are TRBV19 and TRBJ2-2; 9 nucleotides align to TRBD2. Trimming removed 3 bases from V and 1 base from J; junction bases left unmatched: 12. The CDR3 runs 19 residues. Germline V lookup: CDR1 LNHDA, CDR2 SQIVND (reference sequence). The CDR3 here is CASSILRAGGLMNTGELFF. The CDR3, as DNA: TGTGCCAGTAGTATTCTCAGAGCGGGAGGCCTGATGAACACCGGGGAGCTGTTTTTT.

This chain uses TRBV27 with TRBJ2-7; TRBD1 matches at 9 bases. The V gene's germline CDR1 is MNHEY and CDR2 SMNVEV (reference sequence). This CDR3 has 15 amino acids. With 8 bases clipped from V and 3 bases from J, the junction kept 11 bases outside the gene matches. The DNA of the CDR3 is TGTGCCAGCGGGTTTATGGGGACAGGGTACTACGAGCAGTACTTC. Amino acids: CASGFMGTGYYEQYF.

This chain uses TRBV25-1 with TRBJ2-1, with D unclear. The CDR3 has 14 amino acids. V gave up 1 base and J gave up 1 base, with 5 bases separating them. Germline values: CDR1 MGHDK, CDR2 SYGVNS. CDR3 amino acids: CASSESGSYNEQFF. The CDR3 coding sequence is TGTGCCAGCAGTGAATCAGGTTCCTACAATGAGCAGTTCTTC. The variable domain in full, with the rest retrieved from reference TRBV25-1 and TRBJ2-1, is EADIYQTPRYLVIGTGKKITLECSQTMGHDKMYWYQQDPGMELHLIHYSYGVNSTEKGDLSSESTVSRIRTEHFPLTLESARPSHTSQYLCASSESGSYNEQFFGPGTRLTVL.

The chain has TRBV19 and TRBJ2-7; D is perhaps TRBD1 (6 bases). Germline V gene lookup returns CDR1 LNHDA and CDR2 SQIVND (reference sequence). The CDR3 is 15 amino acids. Deletions cut 5 bases from V and 7 bases from J, with 21 bases between. The chain's CDR3 is CASSYQDGTPWEQYF. CDR3 DNA sequence: TGTGCCAGTAGTTACCAAGACGGGACACCCTGGGAGCAGTACTTC.

The chain is built from TRBV6-1 and TRBJ2-6, with 7 bases lining up with TRBD1. Looked up from germline, CDR1 is MNHNS and CDR2 is SASEGT. V lost 5 bases, J lost 2 bases, and 3 bases stayed unmatched. CDR3 length equals 15 residues. This CDR3 is CASSRDRAGANVLTF. CDR3 nucleotides: TGTGCCAGCAGTCGTGACAGGGCTGGGGCCAACGTCCTGACTTTC.

The rearrangement uses TRBV19 and TRBJ1-5, with D possibly being TRBD1 (5 bases). In germline, CDR1 is LNHDA, CDR2 SQIVND (reference sequence). CDR3 size: 14 residues. Trimming took off 3 bases at V and 8 bases at J, with 14 bases between the two ends. The CDR3 region is CASSMVVGQEPQHF. The CDR3 nucleotides read TGTGCCAGTAGTATGGTGGTGGGGCAAGAGCCCCAGCATTTT.

This clone was seen a handful of times. The chain employs TRBV6-1 and TRBJ1-5; D is unclear. There are 16 residues in the CDR3. The V and J ends lost 1 base and 0 bases respectively, with 10 bases between them. Germline CDR1 and CDR2: MNHNS and SASEGT. DNA for the CDR3: TGTGCCAGCAGTGAAGGCAGTCTCCATAGCAATCAGCCCCAGCATTTT. Protein sequence: CASSEGSLHSNQPQHF.

CDR3 protein: CASNPEGLAGVETQYF. CDR3 DNA: TGTGCCAGCAACCCAGAGGGACTAGCGGGAGTAGAGACCCAGTACTTC. The chain uses TRBV9 and TRBJ2-5; 14 bases are shared with TRBD2. Trimming took 6 bases from V and 4 from J; bases not matched to a gene: 8. Germline CDR1 is SGDLS and CDR2 is YYNGEE. The CDR3 totals 16 residues.

The rearrangement links TRBV15 to TRBJ1-1; D may be TRBD1 (6 bases). The CDR3 totals 14 residues. Trimming took off 3 bases at V and 5 bases at J, with 13 bases between the two ends. The germline V gene encodes CDR1 LNHNV and CDR2 YYDKDF (reference sequence). CDR3 region: CATSRRGGETEAFF. The CDR3 DNA reads TGTGCCACCAGCAGGAGGGGGGGGGAGACTGAAGCTTTCTTT.

The CDR3 DNA sequence: TGTGCCAGCAGCGTAGTGCCGGGGGAAGAGCAGTTCTTC. Amino acid sequence: CASSVVPGEEQFF. The rearrangement joins TRBV9 to TRBJ2-1, with D tentatively TRBD2 (6 bases). The CDR3 sequence is 13 residues long. Germline V gene lookup returns CDR1 SGDLS and CDR2 YYNGEE. Trimming shortened V by 0 bases and J by 10 bases, and 11 bases separated the two germline ends.

This chain links TRBV6-1 with TRBJ2-7; TRBD1 aligns across 7 bases. The length of the CDR3 is 15 residues. In germline, CDR1 is MNHNS, CDR2 SASEGT. V shed 6 bases, J shed 3 bases, and the junction held 11 bases outside the gene matches. Here the CDR3 reads CASRTGTADVYEQYF. CDR3 nucleotide sequence: TGTGCCAGCAGGACGGGGACAGCAGATGTCTACGAGCAGTACTTC.

V and J are TRBV28 and TRBJ1-2; 8 bases are shared with TRBD1. This CDR3 is built from 13 residues. The J segment lost 6 bases and the V segment lost 4 bases, leaving 4 bases of the junction unmatched. The germline CDR1 and CDR2 sequences are MDHEN and SYDVKM. The CDR3 loop reads CASSYRGGDGYTF. DNA for the CDR3: TGTGCCAGCAGTTACAGGGGGGGCGATGGCTACACCTTC.

On this clone itself: One end of the junction does not line up with germline, which may come from a read error. The chain couples TRBV29-1 to TRBJ2-1, with D possibly TRBD1 on 6 matching bases. Germline V gene lookup returns CDR1 SQVTM and CDR2 ANQGSEA. This CDR3 spans 14 amino acids. The CDR3 loop reads CSVEEDRTYNEQFF. As DNA, the CDR3 is TGCAGCGTGGAAGAGGACAGAACGTACAATGAGCAGTTCTTC.

V and J are TRBV5-8 and TRBJ2-1, with 10 bases matching TRBD2. Germline CDR1 SGHTS, CDR2 YDEGEE. V shed 4 bases, J shed 8 bases, and the junction held 6 bases outside the gene matches. This CDR3 spans 14 amino acids. In DNA, the CDR3 is TGTGCCAGCAGCCCAGCTAGCGGGAGCGATGAGCAGTTCTTC. As protein: CASSPASGSDEQFF.

This CDR3 is CASSEKITGQGCQPQHF. In DNA form, the CDR3 reads TGCGCCAGCAGTGAAAAGATAACGGGACAGGGTTGCCAGCCCCAGCATTTT. The chain links TRBV10-1 to TRBJ1-5; 9 bases line up with TRBD1. Germline CDR1 and CDR2: WNHNN and SYGVQD (reference sequence). V shed 3 bases, J shed 7 bases, and the junction held 13 bases outside the gene matches. The CDR3 consists of 17 residues.

CDR3 loop: CASSPRGGHLNSYNEQFF. Here the CDR3 DNA reads TGTGCCAGCAGCCCCAGAGGCGGACACCTGAACTCCTACAATGAGCAGTTCTTC. The chain has TRBV7-9 and TRBJ2-1, with D possibly being TRBD1 (5 bases). The CDR3 is 18 residues long. V lost 5 bases and J 0 bases, leaving 20 bases between the germline ends. Per the germline V gene, CDR1 is SEHNR and CDR2 is FQNEAQ (reference sequence).

The CDR3 nucleotides read TGTGCCAGCAGTTCACCCCCGGGACTTTGGGAGACCCAGTACTTC. Translated, it gives CASSSPPGLWETQYF. The chain has TRBV27 and TRBJ2-5; D perhaps matches TRBD2 (6 bases). Trimming stripped 4 bases from V and 5 bases from J, with 17 bases between. CDR3 length: 15 residues. The germline CDR1 and CDR2 sequences are MNHEY and SMNVEV (reference sequence).

The rearrangement links TRBV10-1 to TRBJ2-3, with D possibly matching TRBD2 (5 bases). The V and J ends lost 5 bases and 1 base respectively, with 13 bases between them. The CDR3 has 15 residues. Germline-derived CDR1 and CDR2 are WNHNN and SYGVQD (reference sequence). CDR3 residues: CASSPGFRCTDTQYF. The CDR3, as DNA: TGCGCCAGCAGTCCGGGGTTTAGGTGCACAGATACGCAGTATTTT.

The chain uses TRBV27 and TRBJ2-7; tentative D call: TRBD2 (6 bases). The CDR3 runs to 13 residues. Trimming took 9 bases from V and 4 from J, leaving 16 bases between them. Germline V CDR1 and CDR2: MNHEY, SMNVEV (reference sequence). CDR3 sequence reads: CASKDGSGYEQYF. The CDR3 DNA sequence: TGTGCCAGTAAGGATGGGAGCGGGTACGAGCAGTACTTC.

The chain joins TRBV2 to TRBJ2-7; D is possibly TRBD1 (6 bases). The CDR3 sequence is 16 residues long. Trimming removed 4 bases at V and 4 bases at J, with 20 bases between. Germline CDR1 reads SNHLY; CDR2 reads FYNNEI. CDR3 nucleotides: TGTGCCAGCAGTGCCTGGGACACTACTTACGGTTACGAGCAGTACTTC. Its protein product is CASSAWDTTYGYEQYF.

This chain joins TRBV25-1 and TRBJ2-2; D possibly corresponds to TRBD2 (5 bases). V dropped 1 base and J dropped 1 base, with 10 bases sitting between them. Germline-derived CDR1 and CDR2 are MGHDK and SYGVNS. CDR3 length: 16 amino acids. The CDR3 reads CASSEWGAGNTGELFF. In DNA form, the CDR3 reads TGTGCCAGCAGTGAATGGGGTGCGGGGAACACCGGGGAGCTGTTTTTT.

The rearrangement links TRBV6-5 to TRBJ2-7; D remains ambiguous. The germline CDR1 and CDR2 sequences are MNHEY and SVGAGI. This CDR3 is 13 amino acids long. Trimming shortened V by 6 bases and J by 5 bases, and 14 bases separated the two germline ends. In DNA, the CDR3 is TGTGCCAGCAGCCTCTATAGTGAGAACGAGCAGTACTTC. This codes for CASSLYSENEQYF.

The rearrangement links TRBV6-5 to TRBJ2-1; 15 bases map to TRBD2. There are 15 residues in the CDR3. Germline V gene data show CDR1 as MNHEY and CDR2 as SVGAGI. Trimming at V came to 5 bases and at J to 9 bases, leaving 5 bases not matched to a gene. The CDR3 DNA is TGTGCCAGCAGTCGAAGGACTAGCGGGAGGGGTGAGCAGTTCTTC. Amino acids: CASSRRTSGRGEQFF.

V gene TRBV27 combines with J gene TRBJ1-5; 8 bases align to TRBD1. This CDR3 contains 15 residues. Germline V gives CDR1 MNHEY, CDR2 SMNVEV (reference sequence). V was pared by 0 bases and J by 6 bases, with 4 bases of the junction left unmatched. This chain's CDR3 is CASSLSKTGAQPQHF. In nucleotides, the CDR3 is TGTGCCAGCAGTTTATCGAAGACAGGGGCTCAGCCCCAGCATTTT.

This chain joins TRBV19 and TRBJ2-7; 8 bases are shared with TRBD1. Germline loops: CDR1 LNHDA, CDR2 SQIVND (reference sequence). The CDR3 loop spans 15 amino acids. The V segment lost 5 bases and the J segment 7 bases; nucleotides outside the gene matches: 13. CDR3 sequence reads: CASSHPGTGHREQYF. Written as DNA, the CDR3 is TGTGCCAGTAGTCATCCCGGGACAGGCCATAGGGAGCAGTACTTC.

The V and J genes are TRBV4-3 and TRBJ2-7; TRBD2 might be the D (5 bases). CDR1 and CDR2 from the germline V gene are LGHNA and YSLEER. The length of the CDR3 is 14 residues. Deletions cut 1 base from V and 1 base from J, with 8 bases between. CDR3 DNA sequence: TGCGCCAGCAGCCAAGGCGAGGGATCCTACGAGCAGTACTTC. Translated: CASSQGEGSYEQYF.

The V call is TRBV6-5, the J call TRBJ2-2, with TRBD1 matching 7 bases. This CDR3 has 13 amino acids. Trimming cost V 6 bases and J 5 bases; bases outside gene matches: 3. Germline V gene sequence: CDR1 MNHEY, CDR2 SVGAGI. CDR3: CASRVQGTGELFF. CDR3 nucleotide sequence: TGTGCCAGCAGGGTACAGGGGACCGGGGAGCTGTTTTTT.

This clone was detected only once. V gene TRBV28 combines with J gene TRBJ1-1, with 7 positions matching TRBD1. J lost 4 bases, V lost 4 bases, and 9 bases had no gene match. This CDR3 is 15 amino acids long. CDR1 is MDHEN and CDR2 is SYDVKM in the germline V gene. Here the CDR3 reads CASSSTGLWGTEAFF. The CDR3 nucleotides read TGTGCCAGCAGTTCGACAGGGCTCTGGGGCACTGAAGCTTTCTTT.

This rearrangement joins TRBV27 to TRBJ2-7; 11 bases agree with TRBD1. The CDR3 spans 15 residues. The germline CDR1 and CDR2 sequences are MNHEY and SMNVEV (reference sequence). V gave up 4 bases and J gave up 2 bases; unmatched junction bases: 4. The CDR3 loop is CASSSGTGGTYEQYF. The CDR3 nucleotides read TGTGCCAGCAGTTCCGGGACAGGGGGGACCTACGAGCAGTACTTC.